These T cell receptor beta chains were read from a single sample in a study of control samples from healthy donors and cancer patients. Repertoires were generated with immunoSEQ multiplex PCR, while TCRdb's copy carries only in-frame clones and drops some. Among approximately 50,000 clones listed, approximately 90% were seen once. The sequenced material came from PBMCs. Receptors were obtained from a man younger than 45 with colorectal cancer. The CDR3 runs from the conserved cysteine through the conserved F or W. Each record gives: CDR3 protein, CDR3 DNA, V gene, D gene, J gene, clone size. The D gene is left open where the match is weak. Some rows mark clone size as missing; the rest say once, few, many or name a class of expanded clone.

CASSLHRVGYTF TGTGCCAGCAGCCTACACAGGGTTGGCTACACCTTC TRBV12-3/TRBV12-4 NA TRBJ1-2 NA
CASSSRRQETQYF TGTGCCAGCAGTTCCCGGAGGCAAGAGACCCAGTACTTC TRBV6-2/TRBV6-3 NA TRBJ2-5 NA
CAWEKSTKDRNYGYTF TGTGCCTGGGAAAAATCGACCAAGGACAGAAACTATGGCTACACCTTC TRBV30 NA TRBJ1-2 NA
CASSFPRANTEAFF TGTGCCAGCTCCTTCCCTCGGGCGAACACTGAAGCTTTCTTT TRBV2 NA TRBJ1-1 NA
CASSGRLIGPASGGSYNEQFF TGCGCCAGCAGCGGCAGACTGATAGGCCCCGCTAGCGGGGGGTCCTACAATGAGCAGTTCTTC TRBV5-1 TRBD2 TRBJ2-1 once
CASSSPSGTLGDTQYF TGTGCCAGCAGTTCGCCTTCCGGGACTTTGGGGGATACGCAGTATTTT TRBV6-2/TRBV6-3 NA TRBJ2-3 NA
CASSARLTGRSSTDTQYF TGTGCCAGTAGTGCCCGCTTAACAGGGAGGTCTAGCACAGATACGCAGTATTTT TRBV19 NA TRBJ2-3 NA
CASTAPPASGITDTQYF TGTGCCAGTACCGCCCCCCCCGCTAGTGGAATCACAGATACGCAGTATTTT TRBV19 NA TRBJ2-3 NA
CATSRARTYNYNEQFF TGTGCCACCAGCAGAGCCAGGACATACAACTACAATGAGCAGTTCTTC TRBV15 NA TRBJ2-1 NA
CSASSQEKTYEQYF TGCAGTGCTAGTAGCCAGGAGAAGACTTACGAGCAGTACTTC TRBV20-1 NA TRBJ2-7 NA
CASSIRGVGANVLTF TGTGCCAGTAGTATTAGGGGGGTCGGGGCCAACGTCCTGACTTTC TRBV19 NA TRBJ2-6 NA
CASSPEDTEAFF TGTGCCAGCAGTCCAGAGGACACTGAAGCTTTCTTT TRBV12-3/TRBV12-4 NA TRBJ1-1 NA
CASSPSAGSPSTDTQYF TGTGCCAGCTCACCTTCGGCAGGGTCCCCTAGCACAGATACGCAGTATTTT TRBV18 NA TRBJ2-3 NA
CASSLIGPNQPQHF TGTGCCAGCAGTTTGATTGGACCTAATCAGCCCCAGCATTTT TRBV27 NA TRBJ1-5 NA
CASSSSRAGWAGGYTF TGTGCCAGCAGTTCTTCCCGGGCAGGGTGGGCAGGAGGCTACACCTTC TRBV6-5 NA TRBJ1-2 NA
CASSQDTGQGIGELFF TGCGCCAGCAGCCAAGATACGGGACAGGGAATCGGGGAGCTGTTTTTT TRBV4-3 TRBD1 TRBJ2-2 NA
CATSDPTSGGVAAGNNEQFF TGTGCCACCAGTGACCCGACTAGCGGGGGGGTGGCCGCGGGTAACAATGAGCAGTTCTTC TRBV24-1 TRBD2 TRBJ2-1 once
CASSQDSREYGYGYTF TGCGCCAGCAGCCAAGATTCCCGGGAATACGGCTATGGCTACACCTTC TRBV4-3 NA TRBJ1-2 NA
CASSYSQGPEAFF TGTGCCAGCAGTTACTCGCAGGGTCCGGAGGCTTTCTTT TRBV6-6 NA TRBJ1-1 NA
CASSPAGTGGEQYF TGTGCCAGCTCACCAGCCGGGACAGGGGGCGAGCAGTACTTC TRBV18 TRBD1 TRBJ2-7 NA
CASSLGPGQGTGELFF TGTGCCAGCAGCCTGGGGCCGGGACAGGGCACCGGGGAGCTGTTTTTT TRBV7-2 TRBD1 TRBJ2-2 NA
CASSPMGGDTEAFF TGTGCCAGCTCACCGATGGGAGGGGACACTGAAGCTTTCTTT TRBV18 NA TRBJ1-1 NA
CASSLVFGGTNTGELFF TGTGCCAGCAGCTTGGTCTTCGGGGGGACGAACACCGGGGAGCTGTTTTTT TRBV5-6 TRBD2 TRBJ2-2 NA
CASSEGTGPSGNEKLFF TGTGCCAGCAGTGAAGGGACAGGGCCTTCTGGTAATGAAAAACTGTTTTTT TRBV2 TRBD1 TRBJ1-4 NA
CASSSPGLAGGKETQYF TGTGCCAGCAGCTCACCGGGACTAGCGGGGGGGAAAGAGACCCAGTACTTC TRBV5-4 TRBD2 TRBJ2-5 NA
CASSYGGGNNQPQHF TGTGCCAGTAGTTACGGAGGGGGGAATAATCAGCCCCAGCATTTT TRBV19 NA TRBJ1-5 NA
CASSLKGAGIRTDTQYF TGTGCCAGCAGTTTGAAGGGGGCCGGGATCCGCACAGATACGCAGTATTTT TRBV27 TRBD1 TRBJ2-3 NA
CASSLGGGPNTGELFF TGTGCCAGCAGCTTGGGAGGAGGGCCGAACACCGGGGAGCTGTTTTTT TRBV5-4 NA TRBJ2-2 NA
CASSSGGGYEQYF TGTGCCAGCAGCTCGGGCGGCGGCTACGAGCAGTACTTC TRBV7-9 NA TRBJ2-7 NA
CASSFPALSGANVLTF TGTGCCAGCAGCTTCCCCGCCCTCTCTGGGGCCAACGTCCTGACTTTC TRBV7-2 NA TRBJ2-6 NA
CASSPTGGDNEQFF TGTGCCAGCAGCCCCACAGGGGGGGACAATGAGCAGTTCTTC TRBV11-2 NA TRBJ2-1 NA
CASSVSSGGAIGEQFF TGCGCCAGCAGCGTTTCTAGCGGGGGGGCGATCGGAGAGCAGTTCTTC TRBV5-1 TRBD2 TRBJ2-1 NA
CASSVAGQGNSPLHF TGTGCCAGCAGCGTAGCGGGACAGGGGAATTCACCCCTCCACTTT TRBV9 TRBD1 TRBJ1-6 NA
CASGSTFQAGTFYEQYF TGTGCTAGTGGTTCAACATTTCAGGCGGGGACCTTCTACGAGCAGTACTTC TRBV12-5 NA TRBJ2-7 NA